This T cell receptor (beta chain) was found in a study of cytomegalovirus exposure and HLA in healthy donors. CDR3 length: 16 amino acids. CDR1 and CDR2 (germline): SGHVS, FNYEAQ. With 5 bases removed from V and 0 bases from J, the gap between germline ends came to 16 bases. Use of 60 Vbeta and 13 Jbeta primers characterized the PCR. Profiled with immunoSEQ multiplex PCR; TCRdb holds only in-frame clones, not every one. Counted here are more than 140,000 clones, 75% to 80% occurring once; the ten biggest clones make up 0.55% to 0.8%. The sample comprised PBMCs. The chain carries TRBV7-6 and TRBJ1-1, with TRBD1 as a possible D gene (5 bases). The TCR comes from a male donor in good health and CMV-seronegative. In DNA, the CDR3 is TGTGCCAGCAGCCGCACAGGCCAACATATGAACACTGAAGCTTTCTTT. Amino acid sequence: CASSRTGQHMNTEAFF.